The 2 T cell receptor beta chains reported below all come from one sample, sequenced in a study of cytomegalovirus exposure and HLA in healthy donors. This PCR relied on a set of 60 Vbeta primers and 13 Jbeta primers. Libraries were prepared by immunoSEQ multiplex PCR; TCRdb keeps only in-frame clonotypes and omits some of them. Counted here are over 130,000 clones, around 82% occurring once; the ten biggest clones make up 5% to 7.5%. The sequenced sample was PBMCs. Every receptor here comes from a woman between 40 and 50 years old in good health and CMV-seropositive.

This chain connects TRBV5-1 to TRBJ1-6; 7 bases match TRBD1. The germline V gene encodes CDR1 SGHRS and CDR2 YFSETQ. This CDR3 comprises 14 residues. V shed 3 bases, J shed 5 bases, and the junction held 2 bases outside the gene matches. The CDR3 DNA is TGCGCCAGCAGCTCAGGGGGAAATAATTCACCCCTCCACTTT. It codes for CASSSGGNNSPLHF.

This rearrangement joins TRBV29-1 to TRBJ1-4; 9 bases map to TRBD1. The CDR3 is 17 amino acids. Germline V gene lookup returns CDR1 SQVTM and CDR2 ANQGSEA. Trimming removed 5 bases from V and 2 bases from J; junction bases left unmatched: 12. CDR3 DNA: TGCAGCGTTCCCCCCGGGACAGGGTACGGGACTAATGAAAAACTGTTTTTT. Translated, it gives CSVPPGTGYGTNEKLFF.